The T cell receptor (beta chain) described here comes from a study of OX40 agonist ivuxolimab in advanced cancers. Study-level background: From about 23 to 85 years was the age range, with a mean of 60 years, and roughly 83% were male.

This CDR3 comprises 14 residues. The V gene lost 4 bases and the J gene lost 5 bases, with 18 bases spanning the gap. Germline V gives CDR1 SQVTM, CDR2 ANQGSEA. Study conclusions and caveats: At 0.1 to 3.0 mg/kg and by week 6, CD4+ and CD8+ T cells in the blood had expanded clonally. Certain nonresponders likewise exhibited a low normalized T-cell clonal expansion.

As regards this clone: What it recognizes is unknown.

The protocol was immunoSEQ multiplex PCR, while the TCRdb copy is restricted to in-frame clones and leaves out a portion. This table has 50,000 to 70,000 clones, 80% to 90% appearing once. The sequences come from CD4+ or CD8+ T cells sorted from blood, collected in a trial of the OX40 agonist ivuxolimab. The chain is built from TRBV29-1 and TRBJ2-7, with D possibly being TRBD2 (6 bases). The clonotype was recovered from an adult with an advanced solid tumor such as melanoma, head and neck, liver or kidney cancer. The CDR3 DNA is TGCAGCGTTGCGGGGGTTCAGATTAGCGACGAGCAGTACTTC. The encoded protein is CSVAGVQISDEQYF.